A single sample gave rise to the 5 T cell receptor beta chains below, sequenced in a study of neoadjuvant anti-PD-1 for oral cavity cancer. Time point described: after neoadjuvant nivolumab, at surgical resection. Assay: immunoSEQ multiplex PCR; the TCRdb copy retains only in-frame clones and omits some. The repertoire holds tens of thousands of clones, with roughly nine tenths as singletons. The sequencing used PBMCs, collected after nivolumab (anti-PD-1) treatment. The source is a person aged 40 to 85 with oral cavity squamous cell carcinoma.

The CDR3 nucleotides read TGTGCCAGCAGCCCATGGGGGGGGGCTCATGGCTACACCTTC. It yields the protein CASSPWGGAHGYTF. The rearrangement links TRBV11-2 to TRBJ1-2, with D possibly TRBD1 on 6 matching bases. The germline V and J ends were trimmed by 5 bases and 6 bases, with 16 bases remaining between them. Germline CDR1 is SGHAT and CDR2 is FQNNGV. The CDR3 is 14 residues long.

The chain couples TRBV4-1 to TRBJ1-2; 9 nucleotides match TRBD1. J was trimmed by 8 bases and V by 6 bases; bases with no gene match: 7. Looked up from germline, CDR1 is MGHRA and CDR2 is YSYEKL. The CDR3 is made up of 13 amino acids. CDR3 nucleotide sequence: TGCGCCAGCAGAAATACAGGGGGCAGGGGCTACACCTTC. It encodes CASRNTGGRGYTF.

This clone occurred once. The chain has TRBV5-1 and TRBJ2-3, with 8 nucleotides matching TRBD2. There are 16 residues in the CDR3. The V gene end was trimmed by 1 base and the J gene end by 0 bases; junction bases not matched to a gene: 4. Per germline, CDR1 SGHRS and CDR2 YFSETQ. CDR3 in DNA: TGCGCCAGCAGCTTGCTGCCTAGCGGGAGCACAGATACGCAGTATTTT. Translation: CASSLLPSGSTDTQYF.

The V gene is TRBV10-3, the J gene TRBJ1-4, with TRBD1 matching over 7 bases. With V trimmed by 0 bases and J by 5 bases, 6 bases remained unmatched. Germline CDR1 ENHRY, CDR2 SYGVKD. CDR3 length equals 16 residues. CDR3 bases: TGTGCCATCAGTGAGTCGGCGACAGGGCCGAATGAAAAACTGTTTTTT. This gives the protein CAISESATGPNEKLFF.

The gene calls are TRBV6-6 and TRBJ1-1, with D unresolved. Germline V lookup: CDR1 MNHNY, CDR2 SVGAGI (reference sequence). The CDR3 extends over 13 amino acids. Trimming shortened V by 9 bases and J by 2 bases, and 13 bases separated the two germline ends. The CDR3 DNA is TGTGCCAGTAAAGAGGTCCTCAACACTGAAGCTTTCTTT. As protein: CASKEVLNTEAFF.